These T cell receptor beta chains were read from a single sample in a study of response to subunit inactivated influenza vaccine. TCRdb processed the RT-PCR reads anew with MiXCR; each CDR3 protein has one entry. The data contain roughly 520,000 distinct CDR3 sequences, about 25% of them singletons. Source: CD4+ T cells sorted from PBMCs, taken about 5 days after vaccination. These TCRs come from a man aged 50-60 years who received an inactivated influenza vaccine. The CDR3 runs from the conserved cysteine through the conserved F or W. The D gene is left open where the match is weak. Expanded clones are given a class, and other clones once, few, many or no size at all.

d_gene: NA
abundance: NA
v_gene: TRBV6-1
j_gene: TRBJ2-5
CDR3nt: TGTGCCAGCCGGCTACAGTTCCAAGAGACCCAGTACTTC
CDR3aa: CASRLQFQETQYF

d_gene: NA
abundance: few
v_gene: TRBV20-1
j_gene: TRBJ2-1
CDR3nt: TGCAGTGCTAGAGCGGGGAATGAGCAGTTCTTC
CDR3aa: CSARAGNEQFF

d_gene: TRBD2
abundance: NA
v_gene: TRBV4-2
j_gene: TRBJ2-5
CDR3nt: TGTGCCAGCAGCCAAGCTTTACTGCGGGGGGCTGGGGAGACCCAGTACTTC
CDR3aa: CASSQALLRGAGETQYF

d_gene: NA
abundance: few
v_gene: TRBV5-1
j_gene: TRBJ2-7
CDR3nt: TGCGCCAGCAGCTTGGGGGGTGGTCCTACTAGCGAGCAGTACTTC
CDR3aa: CASSLGGGPTSEQYF

d_gene: NA
abundance: NA
v_gene: TRBV28
j_gene: TRBJ2-1
CDR3nt: TGTGCCAGCAGAACCCCAGCGGAGCACGGGGAGGAGCAGTTCTTC
CDR3aa: CASRTPAEHGEEQFF

d_gene: NA
abundance: NA
v_gene: TRBV4-3
j_gene: TRBJ1-6
CDR3nt: TGCGCCAGCAGCCAAGATTGGACCTATAATTCACCCCTCCACTTT
CDR3aa: CASSQDWTYNSPLHF

d_gene: NA
abundance: NA
v_gene: TRBV6-2/TRBV6-3
j_gene: TRBJ2-1
CDR3nt: TGTGCCAGCAACAGTTACTCGTCAGCGGATTACAATGAGCAGTTCTTC
CDR3aa: CASNSYSSADYNEQFF

d_gene: NA
abundance: NA
v_gene: TRBV2
j_gene: TRBJ2-7
CDR3nt: TGTACCAGCAGTTTATATGAGATATGGGGGACGGGGGCCTACGAGCAGTACTTC
CDR3aa: CTSSLYEIWGTGAYEQYF

d_gene: NA
abundance: few
v_gene: TRBV19
j_gene: TRBJ1-5
CDR3nt: TGTGCCGCTGGTTACAGGCAGCCCCAGCATTTT
CDR3aa: CAAGYRQPQHF

d_gene: NA
abundance: NA
v_gene: TRBV2
j_gene: TRBJ1-2
CDR3nt: TGTGCCAGCACTCGGGGGCGGCAGGGGATCAGTGGCTACACCTTC
CDR3aa: CASTRGRQGISGYTF

d_gene: NA
abundance: NA
v_gene: TRBV6-2/TRBV6-3
j_gene: TRBJ1-5
CDR3nt: TGTGCCAGCAGTTATGGGAAGGGCCAGCCCCAGCATTTT
CDR3aa: CASSYGKGQPQHF

d_gene: NA
abundance: NA
v_gene: TRBV6-5
j_gene: TRBJ2-7
CDR3nt: TGTGCCAGCAGTTACTCGAGGGGAAATGCCTACGAGCAGTACTTC
CDR3aa: CASSYSRGNAYEQYF

d_gene: NA
abundance: NA
v_gene: TRBV5-5
j_gene: TRBJ2-5
CDR3nt: TGCCTTAGGCTAGCTGCCGTTGGAGACCAGTACTTC
CDR3aa: CLRLAAVGDQYF

d_gene: NA
abundance: many
v_gene: TRBV12-3/TRBV12-4
j_gene: TRBJ1-5
CDR3nt: TGTGCCAGCACCAATATCCAGGGATTGGGTCAGCCCCAGCATTTT
CDR3aa: CASTNIQGLGQPQHF

d_gene: NA
abundance: NA
v_gene: TRBV9
j_gene: TRBJ2-1
CDR3nt: TGTGCCAGCAGCCCCCGTTGGGGGAGTGGGAATGAGCAGTTCTTC
CDR3aa: CASSPRWGSGNEQFF

d_gene: TRBD2
abundance: NA
v_gene: TRBV20-1
j_gene: TRBJ2-7
CDR3nt: TGCAGTGCAACGGGGGTCCTAGCGGGAGGGGACGAGCAGTACTTC
CDR3aa: CSATGVLAGGDEQYF

d_gene: TRBD1
abundance: few
v_gene: TRBV5-1
j_gene: TRBJ1-4
CDR3nt: TGCGCCAGCAGCCCGGGACAGGAGTATGAAAAACTGTTTTTT
CDR3aa: CASSPGQEYEKLFF

d_gene: NA
abundance: NA
v_gene: TRBV7-9
j_gene: TRBJ1-1
CDR3nt: TGTGCCAGCAGCTTAGGGGCTGACTCCGCTGAAGCTTTCTTT
CDR3aa: CASSLGADSAEAFF

d_gene: TRBD1
abundance: few
v_gene: TRBV12-3/TRBV12-4
j_gene: TRBJ2-1
CDR3nt: TGTGCCAGCAGTTTGGGGGGCGGACAGGGGGCAAGAGAGCAGTTCTTC
CDR3aa: CASSLGGGQGAREQFF

d_gene: NA
abundance: NA
v_gene: TRBV27
j_gene: TRBJ2-2
CDR3nt: TGTGCCAGCAGTTTATCCACGCTTCAGGGGGAGCTGTTTTTT
CDR3aa: CASSLSTLQGELFF